The 3 T cell receptor beta chains presented below share a single source sample, sequenced in a study of T-cell memory formation after mild COVID-19. Each CDR3 protein gets one entry after TCRdb re-called the 5' RACE reads with MiXCR. The sample has roughly 250,000 distinct CDR3 sequences, approximately 16% seen once. Sequenced material: PBMCs or a T cell subset sorted from them (not recorded which). Receptors were obtained from a man aged 18 to 30 who had mild COVID-19 (a few samples of this study predate the infection). Cell type and time point are not known.

This clonotype was seen a handful of times. The chain joins TRBV18 to TRBJ2-5, with a weak D call TRBD2 (5 bases). V lost 0 bases and J lost 0, with 8 bases in between. This CDR3 has 15 residues. CDR1 is KGHSH, CDR2 LQKENI, per germline. The CDR3 here is CASSPPGRNQETQYF. The CDR3 region has the DNA TGTGCCAGCTCACCACCGGGGAGAAACCAAGAGACCCAGTACTTC.

This clonotype occurred a few times. The chain has TRBV7-2 and TRBJ1-5; TRBD1 matches 8 bases. The CDR3 consists of 15 residues. J was trimmed by 7 bases and V by 5 bases; bases with no gene match: 10. The germline gives CDR1 SGHTA, CDR2 FQGNSA. The chain's CDR3 is CASSVFGQGGQPQHF. CDR3 DNA: TGTGCCAGCAGCGTTTTCGGACAGGGCGGGCAGCCCCAGCATTTT.

This clonotype was found a few times. The rearrangement uses TRBV10-3 and TRBJ2-7; 9 nucleotides align to TRBD1. The CDR3 runs 14 residues. The V and J ends lost 2 bases and 1 base, in that order; junction bases with no gene match: 0. Germline V gives CDR1 ENHRY, CDR2 SYGVKD. The CDR3 nucleotides read TGTGCCATCAGTGAGGGGACAGGGTCCTACGAGCAGTACTTC. Protein sequence: CAISEGTGSYEQYF.